This entry lists 18 T cell receptor beta chains sequenced from one sample in a study of cytomegalovirus exposure and HLA in healthy donors. The PCR had 60 Vbeta and 13 Jbeta primers. Measured with immunoSEQ multiplex PCR; TCRdb has only the in-frame clones, and not every one. The specimen's table records 100,000 or so clones. Material: PBMCs. The receptors originated from a man aged 45-65 years in good health and CMV-seronegative.

The chain recombines TRBV5-5 with TRBJ1-1; maybe TRBD1 (6 bases). V was clipped by 0 bases and J by 4 bases, with 19 bases between them. The germline CDR1 and CDR2 sequences are SGHKS and YYEKEE (reference sequence). This CDR3 has 17 residues. The CDR3 bases are TGTGCCAGCAGCTTGGAGGGGGTCGGGTTTAGGCGCACTGAAGCTTTCTTT. Amino acids: CASSLEGVGFRRTEAFF.

V usage is TRBV4-1 and J usage is TRBJ2-7, with 13 bases lining up with TRBD2. CDR3 length equals 18 residues. Per germline, CDR1 MGHRA and CDR2 YSYEKL. Unmatched junction bases numbered 8, after V lost 0 bases and J lost 3 bases. The CDR3 reads CASSQDGGLAGRSYEQYF. Written as DNA, the CDR3 is TGCGCCAGCAGCCAAGATGGGGGACTAGCGGGACGGAGCTACGAGCAGTACTTC.

The chain couples TRBV19 to TRBJ1-5; TRBD1 is a possible D gene (6 bases). This CDR3 has 13 residues. Germline CDR1 and CDR2: LNHDA and SQIVND (reference sequence). V was trimmed by 6 bases and J by 9 bases, leaving 15 bases between them. CDR3 amino acids: CASRDSPSGPQHF. The CDR3 DNA is TGTGCCAGTAGGGACAGCCCGAGTGGGCCCCAGCATTTT. Using reference TRBV19 and TRBJ1-5 for the parts outside the CDR3, the full variable domain is DGGITQSPKYLFRKEGQNVTLSCEQNLNHDAMYWYRQDPGQGLRLIYYSQIVNDFQKGDIAEGYSVSREKKESFPLTVTSAQKNPTAFYLCASRDSPSGPQHFGDGTRLSIL.

As concerns this clone: The same CDR3 is also encoded by other DNA sequences in this sample. The chain links TRBV4-3 to TRBJ1-2; D might be TRBD1 (5 bases). Germline V gene data show CDR1 as LGHNA and CDR2 as YSLEER. This CDR3 is built from 15 residues. The V end lost 0 bases, the J end lost 2 bases, and 10 bases lay between the germline ends. CDR3 region: CASSQDPQGNYGYTF. The CDR3 coding sequence is TGCGCCAGCAGCCAAGACCCCCAGGGAAACTATGGCTACACCTTC.

The genes are TRBV6-5 and TRBJ2-7; 7 positions match TRBD2. The J segment lost 2 bases and the V segment lost 2 bases, leaving 6 bases of the junction unmatched. Germline V gene data show CDR1 as MNHEY and CDR2 as SVGAGI. CDR3 length: 15 residues. CDR3 nucleotide sequence: TGTGCCAGCAGTTACACACGTGGGGGGGCCTACGAGCAGTACTTC. Its protein product is CASSYTRGGAYEQYF.

The chain's CDR3 is CASSPRTGRDEQYF. The CDR3, as DNA: TGTGCCAGCTCACCTCGGACAGGCAGGGACGAGCAGTACTTC. J is TRBJ2-7 and V is TRBV18; 7 bases are a match to TRBD1. V was pared by 3 bases and J by 5 bases, with 7 bases of the junction left unmatched. The germline CDR1 and CDR2 sequences are KGHSH and LQKENI. CDR3 size: 14 residues.

CDR3 region: CASSSGQADYGYTF. The CDR3 DNA reads TGTGCCAGCAGCTCGGGACAGGCGGACTATGGCTACACCTTC. The V and J genes are TRBV5-4 and TRBJ1-2; 8 bases agree with TRBD1. The CDR3 spans 14 residues. V was pared by 3 bases and J by 3 bases, with 4 bases of the junction left unmatched. The germline V gene has CDR1 SGHNT and CDR2 YYREEE (reference sequence).

V usage is TRBV10-3 and J usage is TRBJ2-1; 10 positions match TRBD2. The CDR3 sequence is 14 residues long. Germline-derived CDR1 and CDR2 are ENHRY and SYGVKD. V was pared by 7 bases and J by 9 bases, with 9 bases of the junction left unmatched. In DNA form, the CDR3 reads TGTGCCATCAAACAGACTAGCGGGTGGAGTGAGCAGTTCTTC. Encoded protein: CAIKQTSGWSEQFF.

The gene calls are TRBV4-2 and TRBJ2-7; perhaps TRBD2 as D (6 bases). V lost 1 base and J 2 bases, leaving 12 bases between the germline ends. CDR1 LGHNA and CDR2 YNFKEQ come from the germline V gene. CDR3 size: 15 residues. The chain's CDR3 is CASSQATGDPYEQYF. CDR3 bases: TGTGCCAGCAGCCAAGCTACGGGGGACCCCTACGAGCAGTACTTC.

This chain joins TRBV5-1 and TRBJ2-5, with 8 bases identical to TRBD1. From germline, CDR1 is SGHRS and CDR2 YFSETQ. With V trimmed by 2 bases and J by 5 bases, 11 bases remained unmatched. This CDR3 is 16 amino acids long. DNA for the CDR3: TGCGCCAGCAGCTTTCAGGGGGCAGCAACGCAGGAGACCCAGTACTTC. This gives the protein CASSFQGAATQETQYF.

The gene calls are TRBV11-3 and TRBJ1-2; 7 nucleotides agree with TRBD1. Germline V gene data show CDR1 as SGHNT and CDR2 as YENEEA. V shed 5 bases, J shed 4 bases, and the junction held 7 bases outside the gene matches. The CDR3 is 14 amino acids. DNA of the CDR3: TGTGCCAGCAGCCTGGGACAGCTCAGCTATGGCTACACCTTC. It is translated as CASSLGQLSYGYTF.

DNA of the CDR3: TGTGCCAGCAGCGCCAGGGGGTCTAGCGGGTTTGACTCCTACAATGAGCAGTTCTTC. This gives the protein CASSARGSSGFDSYNEQFF. The chain recombines TRBV11-3 with TRBJ2-1; D is possibly TRBD2 (8 bases). The germline V gene has CDR1 SGHNT and CDR2 YENEEA. The CDR3 contains 19 residues. Trimming stripped 5 bases from V and 0 bases from J, with 23 bases between.

This chain joins TRBV6-1 and TRBJ2-5, with D maybe TRBD2 (7 bases). With the DNA end fitting TRBJ2-7 better, the J assignment may be wrong. Germline-derived CDR1 and CDR2 are MNHNS and SASEGT. This CDR3 spans 15 amino acids. Here the CDR3 reads CASSEGGTYIYEQYF. The CDR3 region has the DNA TGTGCCAGCAGCGAGGGGGGGACATACATCTACGAGCAGTACTTC.

The rearrangement links TRBV5-8 to TRBJ1-2; TRBD1 is a possible D gene (5 bases). The CDR3 contains 18 residues. Trimming took 1 base from V and 3 from J, leaving 22 bases between them. Germline V gene sequence: CDR1 SGHTS, CDR2 YDEGEE. CDR3 in amino acids: CASSLFQGRGWPDYGYTF. DNA for the CDR3: TGTGCCAGCAGCTTGTTTCAGGGAAGAGGATGGCCGGACTATGGCTACACCTTC. Looking up the rest from reference TRBV5-8 and TRBJ1-2 gives the full variable domain: EAGVTQSPTHLIKTRGQQATLRCSPISGHTSVYWYQQALGLGLQFLLWYDEGEERNRGNFPPRFSGRQFPNYSSELNVNALELEDSALYLCASSLFQGRGWPDYGYTFGSGTRLTVV.

The genes are TRBV5-6 and TRBJ1-2; D is ambiguous. The CDR3 length is 15 residues. Germline V CDR1 and CDR2: SGHDT, YYEEEE. Trimming removed 0 bases from V and 4 bases from J, with 13 bases in between. The CDR3 here is CASSLEMRPTYGYTF. The DNA of the CDR3 is TGTGCCAGCAGCTTGGAAATGCGCCCTACCTATGGCTACACCTTC. Together with reference TRBV5-6 and TRBJ1-2, the CDR3 gives the full variable domain: DAGVTQSPTHLIKTRGQQVTLRCSPKSGHDTVSWYQQALGQGPQFIFQYYEEEERQRGNFPDRFSGHQFPNYSSELNVNALLLGDSALYLCASSLEMRPTYGYTFGSGTRLTVV.

The genes are TRBV7-9 and TRBJ2-1; D perhaps matches TRBD2 (6 bases). Germline CDR1 SEHNR, CDR2 FQNEAQ (reference sequence). V dropped 1 base and J dropped 0 bases, with 7 bases sitting between them. This CDR3 contains 15 residues. CDR3 in DNA: TGTGCCAGCAGCTTAGAGCGGGTCTCCTACAATGAGCAGTTCTTC. Its translation is CASSLERVSYNEQFF.

The chain employs TRBV5-8 and TRBJ2-7, with a weak D call TRBD1 (6 bases). In germline, CDR1 is SGHTS, CDR2 YDEGEE. The CDR3 totals 13 residues. V gave up 2 bases and J gave up 3 bases, with 9 bases separating them. The CDR3 spells CASSFPGVYEQYF. For the CDR3, the DNA is TGTGCCAGCAGCTTCCCAGGGGTCTACGAGCAGTACTTC.

The chain links TRBV4-3 to TRBJ1-2, with D maybe TRBD1 (6 bases). CDR3 size: 15 residues. CDR1 is LGHNA, CDR2 YSLEER, per germline. Trimming cost V 4 bases and J 5 bases, with 17 bases left between them. The CDR3 DNA sequence: TGCGCCAGCAGCCCGGGACAATCGGTTTTGTATGGCTACACCTTC. Translated, it gives CASSPGQSVLYGYTF.